What follows are 8 T cell receptor beta chains derived from one specimen sequenced in a study of blood T cell repertoires in COVID-19. Data came from immunoSEQ multiplex PCR; TCRdb stores just in-frame clones and leaves some out. The sample has 130,000 to 150,000 clones, more than 70% seen once; the top ten hold 8% to 11%. The material sequenced was peripheral blood. The receptors were gathered from a man in his fifties with active or convalescent COVID-19.

The chain is built from TRBV30 and TRBJ2-3, with 12 bases fitting TRBD2. J lost 5 bases, V lost 2 bases, and 2 bases had no gene match. Germline-derived CDR1 and CDR2 are GTSNPN and SVGIG (reference sequence). The CDR3 has 14 residues. CDR3 DNA sequence: TGTGCCTGGAGTACGGGACTAGCGGGAGATACGCAGTATTTT. This encodes CAWSTGLAGDTQYF.

The V call is TRBV4-2, the J call TRBJ1-1, with 7 bases fitting TRBD1. The CDR3 consists of 13 residues. V lost 4 bases, J lost 1 base, and 0 bases stayed unmatched. Germline assignment: CDR1 LGHNA and CDR2 YNFKEQ. The CDR3 spells CASSRQGNTEAFF. The DNA of the CDR3 is TGTGCCAGCAGCCGACAGGGGAACACTGAAGCTTTCTTT.

The V and J genes are TRBV24-1 and TRBJ2-3, with 8 positions matching TRBD1. The CDR3 has 14 amino acids. The germline V gene has CDR1 KGHDR and CDR2 SFDVKD. Trimming cost V 7 bases and J 3 bases; bases outside gene matches: 5. The CDR3 sequence: CATSRDRRTDTQYF. Here the CDR3 DNA reads TGTGCCACCAGCCGGGACAGGCGAACAGATACGCAGTATTTT.

J is TRBJ2-3 and V is TRBV7-2; 12 nucleotides agree with TRBD1. V lost 5 bases to trimming and J lost 5 bases; unmatched junction nucleotides: 5. There are 15 residues in the CDR3. Looked up from germline, CDR1 is SGHTA and CDR2 is FQGNSA. In nucleotides, the CDR3 is TGTGCCAGCAGCCGGGACAGGGGGCAAATAGATACGCAGTATTTT. Encoded protein: CASSRDRGQIDTQYF. Based on the CDR3 plus reference TRBV7-2 and TRBJ2-3, the full variable domain is GAGVSQSPSNKVTEKGKDVELRCDPISGHTALYWYRQSLGQGLEFLIYFQGNSAPDKSGLPSDRFSAERTGGSVSTLTIQRTQQEDSAVYLCASSRDRGQIDTQYFGPGTRLTVL.

The chain links TRBV28 to TRBJ1-2; no firm D call. V was pared by 5 bases and J by 0 bases, with 16 bases between. The CDR3 covers 16 residues. CDR1 and CDR2 (germline): MDHEN, SYDVKM. The CDR3, as DNA: TGTGCCAGCAGTCGTCTAATGTTCATTGCTAACTATGGCTACACCTTC. Its translation is CASSRLMFIANYGYTF.

V is TRBV6-5 and J is TRBJ2-7, with TRBD1 matching 10 bases. Germline V gene sequence: CDR1 MNHEY, CDR2 SVGAGI. The J segment lost 4 bases and the V segment lost 6 bases, leaving 6 bases of the junction unmatched. CDR3 size: 14 residues. CDR3 sequence reads: CASRAGTGVYEQYF. CDR3 nucleotide sequence: TGTGCCAGCAGGGCCGGGACAGGGGTGTACGAGCAGTACTTC.

The V and J genes are TRBV11-2 and TRBJ1-1; 7 bases map to TRBD1. After removal of 5 bases from V and 6 bases from J, the junction contained 3 bases not matched to a gene. Per germline, CDR1 SGHAT and CDR2 FQNNGV. The CDR3 is made up of 12 amino acids. The CDR3 region has the DNA TGTGCCAGCAGCACAGGGGTCGCTGAAGCTTTCTTT. As protein: CASSTGVAEAFF.

The rearrangement links TRBV28 to TRBJ2-5; 8 bases align to TRBD1. The CDR3 extends over 16 amino acids. V dropped 3 bases and J dropped 0; count of bases not matched to a gene: 6. Germline CDR1 reads MDHEN; CDR2 reads SYDVKM. The DNA for the CDR3 is TGTGCCAGCAGTTTGAGTTACAGGGGGGACCAAGAGACCCAGTACTTC. It yields the protein CASSLSYRGDQETQYF.